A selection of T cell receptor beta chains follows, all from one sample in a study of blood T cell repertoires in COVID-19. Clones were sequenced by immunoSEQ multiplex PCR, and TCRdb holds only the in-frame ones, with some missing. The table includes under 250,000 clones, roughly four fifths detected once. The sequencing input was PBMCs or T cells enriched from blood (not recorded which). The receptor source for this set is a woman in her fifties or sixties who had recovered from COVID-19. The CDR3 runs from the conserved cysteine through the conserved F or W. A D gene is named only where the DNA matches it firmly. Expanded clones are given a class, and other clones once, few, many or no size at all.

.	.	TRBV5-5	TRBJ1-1	TGTGCCAGCAGCTTGGACGGGGAAGTTGTAAGCACTGAAGCTTTCTTT	CASSLDGEVVSTEAFF
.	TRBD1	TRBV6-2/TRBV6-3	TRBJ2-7	TGTGCCAGCAGTTACGGACAGGCCGGATCCTACGAGCAGTACTTC	CASSYGQAGSYEQYF
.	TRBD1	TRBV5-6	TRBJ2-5	TGTGCCAGCACCTCGACAGGGAAAGAGACCCAGTACTTC	CASTSTGKETQYF
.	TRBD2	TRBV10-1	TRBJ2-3	TGCGCCAGCAACCCTATAGCGGGGGCTAGCACAGATACGCAGTATTTT	CASNPIAGASTDTQYF
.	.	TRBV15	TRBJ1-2	TGTGCCACCAGCAGAGGTAGTCAGGGGACCTATGGCTACACCTTC	CATSRGSQGTYGYTF
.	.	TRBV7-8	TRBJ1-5	TGTGCCAGCAGCTCAACCCACAGGTTTAGCAATCAGCCCCAGCATTTT	CASSSTHRFSNQPQHF
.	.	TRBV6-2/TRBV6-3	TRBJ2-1	TGTGCCAGCAGTTCACTATGGGACAATGAGCAGTTCTTC	CASSSLWDNEQFF
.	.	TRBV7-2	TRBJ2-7	TGTGCCAGCAGCTTGGACAGTTACTCCTACGAGCAGTACTTC	CASSLDSYSYEQYF
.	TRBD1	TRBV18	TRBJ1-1	TGTGCCAGCTCACCTGTACAGGGGGCTGAGGGCACTGAAGCTTTCTTT	CASSPVQGAEGTEAFF
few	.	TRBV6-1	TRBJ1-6	TGTGCCAGCAGTGCATATTGGAACAGTAATAATTCACCCCTCCACTTT	CASSAYWNSNNSPLHF
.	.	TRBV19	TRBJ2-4	TGTGCCAGTACTCGGACTGGCTCTGCTCAGTACTTC	CASTRTGSAQYF